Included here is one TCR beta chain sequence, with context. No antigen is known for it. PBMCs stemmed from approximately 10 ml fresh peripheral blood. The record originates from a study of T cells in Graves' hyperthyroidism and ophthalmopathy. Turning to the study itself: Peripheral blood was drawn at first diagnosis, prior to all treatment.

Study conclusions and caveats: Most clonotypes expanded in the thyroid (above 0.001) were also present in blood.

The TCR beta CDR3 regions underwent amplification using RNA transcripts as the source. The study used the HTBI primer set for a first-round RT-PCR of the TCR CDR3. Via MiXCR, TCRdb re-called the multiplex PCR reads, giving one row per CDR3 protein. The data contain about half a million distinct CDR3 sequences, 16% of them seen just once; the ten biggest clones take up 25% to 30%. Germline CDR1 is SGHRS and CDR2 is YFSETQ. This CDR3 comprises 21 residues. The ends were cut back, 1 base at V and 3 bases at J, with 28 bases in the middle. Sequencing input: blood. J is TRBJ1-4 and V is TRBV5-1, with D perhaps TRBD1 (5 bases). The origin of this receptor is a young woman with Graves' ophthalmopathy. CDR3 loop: CASSLLRDGALPLMANEKLFF. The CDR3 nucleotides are TGCGCCAGCAGCTTGCTCCGGGACGGGGCCCTTCCCCTCATGGCTAATGAAAAACTGTTTTTT.